The T cell receptor beta chain described here comes from a study of CD8 T cells in Susac syndrome. RNA totalling roughly 0.5 to 1 ug underwent reverse transcription with random hexamers. Across 54 Vbeta and 13 Jbeta, immunoSEQ multiplex PCR amplified TCR beta CDR3. TCRdb processed the immunoSEQ multiplex PCR reads anew with MiXCR; each CDR3 protein has one entry. Here the sample spans about 52,000 distinct CDR3 sequences, around 93% being singletons. Blood CD8+ and CD4+ T cells underwent high-throughput TCR beta sequencing. In contrast to the negatively isolated CD8+ and CD4+ T cells, TEMRA cells were FACS-enriched. This CDR3 is built from 17 residues. Germline lookup yields CDR1 SGHTA and CDR2 FQGNSA. Trimming removed 2 bases at V and 2 bases at J, with 16 bases between. Findings and limits, study-wide: The study conceded that relatively few individuals underwent its TCR sequencing and HLA analysis.

Points on this clonotype: What it binds is not known.

Sequenced input: CD8+ T cells from PBMCs. The sequence was collected from a human donor with multiple sclerosis. The gene calls are TRBV7-2 and TRBJ1-5, with a possible D match to TRBD1 (5 bases). CDR3 in amino acids: CASSLFAFGAGNQPQHF. The CDR3 region has the DNA TGTGCCAGCAGCTTATTCGCATTCGGGGCGGGCAATCAGCCCCAGCATTTT.